This record concerns one T cell receptor (beta chain) sequence. Its specificity is not known. This CDR3 comprises 15 residues. V lost 1 base, J lost 5 bases, and 4 bases stayed unmatched. In germline, CDR1 is LGHNA, CDR2 YNFKEQ. The data belong to a study of blood T cells in healthy people across ages. Study-wide context: There was about one barcoded beta molecule captured by template switching per two T cells. Study-wide results and limits: In older individuals, TCR beta diversity per million T cells was lower, falling roughly linearly with age.

The total RNA that was extracted per sample amounted to at least 5 micrograms. Primed by a sample-barcoded 5' primer and a J-beta primer mix, a second PCR proceeded for 7 to 11 cycles. MiXCR, applied by TCRdb to the 5' RACE reads, yields one record per CDR3 protein. This table holds approximately 810,000 distinct CDR3 sequences, approximately 35% found once. The V call is TRBV4-2, the J call TRBJ1-5; 8 positions agree with TRBD1. The specimen sequenced was blood. The clonotype comes from a man between 18 and 35 years old in good health. The CDR3 DNA reads as TGTGCCAGCAGCCAAGCACAGGGGGGGTATCAGCCCCAGCATTTT. Translated: CASSQAQGGYQPQHF.